The 25 T cell receptor beta chains presented below share a single source sample, sequenced in a study of T cell changes during pregnancy in multiple sclerosis. The table came from immunoSEQ multiplex PCR; TCRdb's copy has only in-frame clones and leaves some out. The data hold some 57,000 clones, with 91% observed a single time. The source material was CD4+ T cells from peripheral blood mononuclear cells, sampled after pregnancy. Receptors originate from a female donor in good health, enrolled as a control in a pregnancy study.

The rearrangement joins TRBV30 to TRBJ1-5; D is undetermined. Germline assignment: CDR1 GTSNPN and CDR2 SVGIG (reference sequence). The V end was cut by 0 bases, the J end by 7 bases, with 13 bases between. The CDR3 has 14 residues. CDR3 DNA sequence: TGTGCCTGGAGTGTATTGTCAGAAACCCAGCCCCAGCATTTT. As protein: CAWSVLSETQPQHF.

This sequence joins TRBV5-4 and TRBJ2-3; TRBD2 agrees at 12 bases. J was trimmed by 6 bases and V by 4 bases; bases with no gene match: 9. This CDR3 is built from 16 residues. CDR1 SGHNT and CDR2 YYREEE come from the germline V gene (reference sequence). The CDR3 reads CASSPQLAGGRDTQYF. The CDR3 DNA follows: TGTGCCAGCAGCCCTCAACTAGCGGGGGGCCGGGATACGCAGTATTTT.

The count of this clone is one. The rearrangement uses TRBV4-2 and TRBJ1-2, with a possible D match to TRBD1 (5 bases). This CDR3 is 15 amino acids long. Trimming pared 0 bases from V and 4 bases from J, leaving 12 bases between. The germline V gene has CDR1 LGHNA and CDR2 YNFKEQ. DNA for the CDR3: TGTGCCAGCAGCCAAGACACAGGAGATTCCTATGGCTACACCTTC. Protein sequence: CASSQDTGDSYGYTF.

The J gene is TRBJ1-6, the V gene TRBV9, with 7 bases fitting TRBD1. Trimming at V came to 0 bases and at J to 6 bases, leaving 3 bases not matched to a gene. Germline CDR1 SGDLS, CDR2 YYNGEE. The CDR3 has 15 residues. The CDR3 loop reads CASSVGDRANSPLHF. CDR3 nucleotides: TGTGCCAGCAGCGTAGGGGACAGAGCTAATTCACCCCTCCACTTT.

The rearrangement links TRBV30 to TRBJ2-1, with D possibly matching TRBD1 (6 bases). Germline V CDR1 and CDR2: GTSNPN, SVGIG (reference sequence). The V end lost 5 bases, the J end lost 7 bases, and 9 bases lay between the germline ends. The CDR3 extends over 11 amino acids. The CDR3: CAWGGVNEQFF. The DNA for the CDR3 is TGTGCCTGGGGGGGCGTAAATGAGCAGTTCTTC.

The chain uses TRBV6-5 and TRBJ1-4, with D unresolved. The V gene's germline CDR1 is MNHEY and CDR2 SVGAGI. Trimming stripped 3 bases from V and 8 bases from J, with 16 bases between. The CDR3 is 15 amino acids. DNA of the CDR3: TGTGCCAGCAGTTATCCGAAGCCCCGGGAGGAAAAACTGTTTTTT. It yields the protein CASSYPKPREEKLFF.

V gene TRBV6-4 combines with J gene TRBJ1-5, with 7 bases fitting TRBD1. V lost 6 bases, J lost 5 bases, and 4 bases stayed unmatched. The CDR3 length is 13 residues. Germline V lookup: CDR1 MRHNA, CDR2 SNTAGT. In nucleotides, the CDR3 is TGTGCCAGCAGCGCTGACAGGGATCAGCCCCAGCATTTT. This gives the protein CASSADRDQPQHF.

The CDR3 DNA reads TGTGCCATCAGTGATAGCGGGCTTACATACGAGCAGTACTTC. Translated: CAISDSGLTYEQYF. The chain has TRBV10-3 and TRBJ2-7, with 7 positions matching TRBD2. CDR1 and CDR2 from the germline V gene are ENHRY and SYGVKD. The trim removed 3 bases at V and 4 bases at J, leaving 6 bases unmatched. The CDR3 has 14 amino acids.

The chain uses TRBV27 and TRBJ2-7; possible D gene TRBD1, 6 bases. The V and J ends lost 4 bases and 4 bases respectively, with 17 bases between them. The CDR3 extends over 15 amino acids. Germline assignment: CDR1 MNHEY and CDR2 SMNVEV (reference sequence). The CDR3 DNA follows: TGTGCCAGCAGTTCGGATACGCAAAGGGGGTACGAGCAGTACTTC. Translating gives CASSSDTQRGYEQYF.

This chain joins TRBV5-6 and TRBJ2-7; 7 nucleotides agree with TRBD2. The germline V gene has CDR1 SGHDT and CDR2 YYEEEE. Trimming at V came to 1 base and at J to 7 bases, leaving 11 bases not matched to a gene. The CDR3 has 15 amino acids. In nucleotides, the CDR3 is TGTGCCAGCAGCTTGAGCGGGGTCCTCATGGGGGAGCAGTACTTC. This sequence encodes CASSLSGVLMGEQYF. The variable domain in full, completed from reference TRBV5-6 and TRBJ2-7, reads DAGVTQSPTHLIKTRGQQVTLRCSPKSGHDTVSWYQQALGQGPQFIFQYYEEEERQRGNFPDRFSGHQFPNYSSELNVNALLLGDSALYLCASSLSGVLMGEQYFGPGTRLTVT.

This clone is a singleton in its sample. This chain joins TRBV2 and TRBJ2-5, with TRBD1 identical over 9 bases. The assigned J gene may be wrong: the sequence end matches TRBJ2-7 better. The length of the CDR3 is 12 residues. CDR1 SNHLY and CDR2 FYNNEI come from the germline V gene. The CDR3 DNA reads as TGTGCCAGCAGGACAGGGGGTTACGAGCAGTACTTC. Translation gives CASRTGGYEQYF.

The chain carries TRBV5-4 and TRBJ2-7, with D perhaps TRBD1 (6 bases). Germline V lookup: CDR1 SGHNT, CDR2 YYREEE (reference sequence). CDR3 length: 13 amino acids. Trimming stripped 1 base from V and 3 bases from J, with 8 bases between. The DNA for the CDR3 is TGTGCCAGCAGCTTGACAGGGAACTACGAGCAGTACTTC. It yields the protein CASSLTGNYEQYF.

The chain uses TRBV15 and TRBJ2-3, with 13 positions matching TRBD2. The CDR3 loop spans 15 amino acids. With V trimmed by 1 base and J by 7 bases, 2 bases remained unmatched. In germline, CDR1 is LNHNV, CDR2 YYDKDF (reference sequence). In DNA form, the CDR3 reads TGTGCCACCAGCAGAGGGACTAGCGGGGGTTATACGCAGTATTTT. Translated, it gives CATSRGTSGGYTQYF.

The gene calls are TRBV4-1 and TRBJ2-3; D is possibly TRBD1 (5 bases). The CDR3 extends over 13 amino acids. CDR1 and CDR2 from the germline V gene are MGHRA and YSYEKL. V gave up 3 bases and J gave up 1 base, with 5 bases separating them. CDR3 nucleotides: TGCGCCAGCAGCCAGGGGCGCACAGATACGCAGTATTTT. Its translation: CASSQGRTDTQYF.

This chain connects TRBV7-9 to TRBJ1-4; no clear D gene. From germline, CDR1 is SEHNR and CDR2 FQNEAQ (reference sequence). V dropped 5 bases and J dropped 8 bases, with 15 bases sitting between them. The CDR3 length is 14 residues. This CDR3 is CASSGQLYREKLFF. The CDR3 nucleotides read TGTGCCAGCAGCGGGCAGTTGTATAGAGAAAAACTGTTTTTT.

The chain joins TRBV7-3 to TRBJ2-1; 8 nucleotides match TRBD1. This CDR3 is 17 amino acids long. Looked up from germline, CDR1 is SGHTA and CDR2 is FQGTGA. The V and J ends lost 4 bases and 7 bases, in that order; junction bases with no gene match: 15. The CDR3 DNA reads as TGTGCCAGCAGCTCGACGGACGCGACAGGGGTTCTAAATGAGCAGTTCTTC. It translates to CASSSTDATGVLNEQFF.

This CDR3 reads CASSTAGGVGELFF. The CDR3 region has the DNA TGTGCCAGCAGCACGGCTGGGGGGGTCGGGGAGCTGTTTTTT. The genes are TRBV21-1 and TRBJ2-2; the table's TRBD2 call for D was not verified on the DNA. TRBV21-1 is a pseudogene. The CDR3 is made up of 14 amino acids.

The chain is built from TRBV6-6 and TRBJ2-1, with D unclear. The length of the CDR3 is 13 residues. The V end was cut by 0 bases, the J end by 15 bases, with 15 bases between. Germline CDR1 and CDR2: MNHNY and SVGAGI (reference sequence). Written as DNA, the CDR3 is TGTGCCAGCAGTTACTCCGATGCGAGCGTGGCGTTCTTC. This sequence encodes CASSYSDASVAFF.

The rearrangement joins TRBV19 to TRBJ1-5, with TRBD1 as a possible D gene (5 bases). The V gene's germline CDR1 is LNHDA and CDR2 SQIVND (reference sequence). This CDR3 region has 17 residues. Trimming removed 0 bases at V and 6 bases at J, with 18 bases between. CDR3 protein: CASSIEGPGGISQPQHF. The CDR3 DNA follows: TGTGCCAGTAGTATAGAGGGGCCGGGAGGAATAAGTCAGCCCCAGCATTTT.

The V and J genes are TRBV19 and TRBJ2-3; maybe TRBD1 (6 bases). The CDR3 covers 13 residues. The germline V gene has CDR1 LNHDA and CDR2 SQIVND (reference sequence). V gave up 7 bases and J gave up 4 bases, with 12 bases separating them. In DNA form, the CDR3 reads TGTGCCAGTAATCTACACAGGGCAGATACGCAGTATTTT. Its translation is CASNLHRADTQYF. The whole variable domain, remainder taken from reference TRBV19 and TRBJ2-3, is DGGITQSPKYLFRKEGQNVTLSCEQNLNHDAMYWYRQDPGQGLRLIYYSQIVNDFQKGDIAEGYSVSREKKESFPLTVTSAQKNPTAFYLCASNLHRADTQYFGPGTRLTVL.

The chain joins TRBV10-3 to TRBJ2-6, with 12 bases aligning to TRBD1. From germline, CDR1 is ENHRY and CDR2 SYGVKD. The V and J ends lost 0 bases and 2 bases, in that order; junction bases with no gene match: 8. The CDR3 covers 20 residues. CDR3: CAISESTGQGAFTGANVLTF. The CDR3 coding sequence is TGTGCCATCAGTGAGTCGACGGGACAGGGGGCTTTTACTGGGGCCAACGTCCTGACTTTC.

This chain connects TRBV9 to TRBJ2-7; 8 bases are shared with TRBD2. Germline V gene sequence: CDR1 SGDLS, CDR2 YYNGEE. The V gene end was trimmed by 4 bases and the J gene end by 4 bases; junction bases not matched to a gene: 13. The CDR3 contains 16 residues. The CDR3 here is CASSPSSRGGRYEQYF. The CDR3 nucleotides read TGTGCCAGCAGCCCCTCCAGCCGGGGGGGCAGGTACGAGCAGTACTTC.

The chain employs TRBV11-3 and TRBJ2-5, with D perhaps TRBD1 (6 bases). V shed 4 bases and J shed 1 base, with 7 bases lying between them. This CDR3 has 13 residues. Germline CDR1 SGHNT, CDR2 YENEEA. The CDR3 protein is CASSWGLQETQYF. The CDR3 region has the DNA TGTGCCAGCAGCTGGGGGCTCCAAGAGACCCAGTACTTC.

The gene calls are TRBV18 and TRBJ1-1; 8 bases map to TRBD1. V gave up 1 base and J gave up 1 base; unmatched junction bases: 2. This CDR3 region has 15 residues. In germline, CDR1 is KGHSH, CDR2 LQKENI. The chain's CDR3 is CASSPLGQGNTEAFF. Written as DNA, the CDR3 is TGTGCCAGCTCACCACTCGGACAGGGGAACACTGAAGCTTTCTTT.

The rearrangement uses TRBV7-9 and TRBJ1-5, with TRBD1 matching 10 bases. The ends lost 5 bases at V and 7 bases at J; junction bases unmatched: 8. This CDR3 has 15 amino acids. In germline, CDR1 is SEHNR, CDR2 FQNEAQ (reference sequence). The CDR3 loop is CASSRGQGSQQPQHF. DNA for the CDR3: TGTGCCAGCAGCAGGGGACAGGGGTCGCAACAGCCCCAGCATTTT.